This T cell receptor beta chain was found in a study of early T cells in non-severe SARS-CoV-2 infection. Whole-study findings and limits: Database matching using VDJdb favored anti-spike CD8 responses, with private and CD4 specificities left missing.

Comments on this clonotype: Its antigen is currently unknown.

Individual cDNA molecules were tagged with unique molecular identifiers. Via MiXCR, TCRdb re-called the 5' RACE reads, giving one row per CDR3 protein. In the table there are about 72,000 distinct CDR3 sequences, around a tenth of which are singletons. The sample consisted of whole blood, taken at baseline. This sequence originates from an adult who was a healthcare worker with PCR-confirmed SARS-CoV-2 infection or an uninfected control (not recorded which).

The CDR3 sequence is CASKGSNQPQHF. As DNA, the CDR3 is TGTGCCAGCAAGGGAAGCAATCAGCCCCAGCATTTT. The J gene is TRBJ1-5, the V gene TRBV12-3 or TRBV12-4; no firm D call. Trimming removed 7 bases from V and 1 base from J, with 5 bases in between. This CDR3 is 12 amino acids long.